This T cell receptor beta chain came from a study of CD8 T cells in ankylosing spondylitis. CDR1 is DFQATT, CDR2 SNEGSKA, per germline (reference sequence). Losses at the gene ends were 0 bases for V and 4 bases for J; bases not matched to a gene: 5. The CDR3 runs to 15 residues. Study conclusions and caveats: As reported, disease-linked clones showed significant enrichment in matched ankylosing spondylitis synovial fluid. Fewer than ten highly homologous variants made up a TCR beta motif that seemed to typify ankylosing spondylitis blood.

For this clonotype: Its antigen is unknown.

Each TCR beta library was made by quantitative 5'-RACE that incorporated molecular barcodes. TCRdb reanalysed the 5' RACE reads using MiXCR and keeps one entry per CDR3 protein. The sample holds around 890,000 distinct CDR3 sequences, about 10% seen once. The TCR sequence derives from a male donor with ankylosing spondylitis. The chain combines TRBV20-1 with TRBJ2-3; TRBD2 matches 9 bases. What was sequenced was blood, either unsorted or a sorted T cell fraction (not recorded which). This chain's CDR3 is CSARDGRGGPDTQYF. CDR3 bases: TGCAGTGCTAGAGATGGGCGGGGGGGCCCAGATACGCAGTATTTT.